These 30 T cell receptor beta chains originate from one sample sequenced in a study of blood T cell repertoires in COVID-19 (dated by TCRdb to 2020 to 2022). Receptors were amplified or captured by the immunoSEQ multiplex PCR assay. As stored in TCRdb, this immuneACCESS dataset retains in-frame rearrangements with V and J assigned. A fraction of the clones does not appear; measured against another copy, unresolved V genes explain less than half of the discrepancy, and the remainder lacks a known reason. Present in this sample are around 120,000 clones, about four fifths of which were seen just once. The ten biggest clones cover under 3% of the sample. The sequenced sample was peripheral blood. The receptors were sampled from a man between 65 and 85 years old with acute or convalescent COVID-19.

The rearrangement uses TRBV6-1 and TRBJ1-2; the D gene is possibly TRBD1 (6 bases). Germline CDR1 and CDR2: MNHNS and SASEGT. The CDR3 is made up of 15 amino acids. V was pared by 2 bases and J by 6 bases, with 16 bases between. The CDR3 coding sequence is TGTGCCAGCAGTGAAACCTGGGGGGGCCGTGATGGCTACACCTTC. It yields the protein CASSETWGGRDGYTF.

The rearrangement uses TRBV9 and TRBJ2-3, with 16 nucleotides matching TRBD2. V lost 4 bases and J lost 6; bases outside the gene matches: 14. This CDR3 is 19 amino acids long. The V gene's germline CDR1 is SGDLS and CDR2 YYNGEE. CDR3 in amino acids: CASSPTFGTSGGARDTQYF. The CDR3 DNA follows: TGTGCCAGCAGCCCAACCTTTGGGACTAGCGGGGGGGCCAGGGATACGCAGTATTTT. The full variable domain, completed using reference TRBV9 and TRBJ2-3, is DSGVTQTPKHLITATGQRVTLRCSPRSGDLSVYWYQQSLDQGLQFLIQYYNGEERAKGNILERFSAQQFPDLHSELNLSSLELGDSALYFCASSPTFGTSGGARDTQYFGPGTRLTVL.

The CDR3 DNA reads as TGCAGTGCTAGTAGTGGTAGCTCTGGAAACACCATATATTTT. It codes for CSASSGSSGNTIYF. J is TRBJ1-3 and V is TRBV20-1; D unclear. The CDR3 sequence is 14 residues long. Trimming took 3 bases from V and 0 from J, leaving 9 bases between them. Germline CDR1 and CDR2: DFQATT and SNEGSKA (reference sequence).

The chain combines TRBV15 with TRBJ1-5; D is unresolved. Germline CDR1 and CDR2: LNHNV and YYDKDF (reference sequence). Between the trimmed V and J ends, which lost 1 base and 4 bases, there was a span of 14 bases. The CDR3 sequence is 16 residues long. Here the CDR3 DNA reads TGTGCCACCAGCAGAGTCCGGGAAGGGATAAATCAGCCCCAGCATTTT. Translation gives CATSRVREGINQPQHF.

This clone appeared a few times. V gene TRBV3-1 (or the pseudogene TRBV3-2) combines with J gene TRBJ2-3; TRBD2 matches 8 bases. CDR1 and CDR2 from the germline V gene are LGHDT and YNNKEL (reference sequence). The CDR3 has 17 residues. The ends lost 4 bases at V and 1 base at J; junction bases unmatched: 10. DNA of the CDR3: TGTGCCAGCAGCCGTACCTTAGCGGGGCTTGGCACAGATACGCAGTATTTT. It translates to CASSRTLAGLGTDTQYF.

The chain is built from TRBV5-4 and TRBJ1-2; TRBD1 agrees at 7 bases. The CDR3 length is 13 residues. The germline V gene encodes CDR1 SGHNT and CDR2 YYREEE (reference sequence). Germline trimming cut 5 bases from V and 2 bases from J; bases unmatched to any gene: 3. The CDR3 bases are TGTGCCAGCAGAGCGGACAGGAACTATGGCTACACCTTC. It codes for CASRADRNYGYTF.

CDR3 in amino acids: CASSDGGDRTYGYTF. The CDR3 nucleotides are TGTGCCAGTAGTGATGGGGGGGACAGGACCTATGGCTACACCTTC. The chain is built from TRBV19 and TRBJ1-2, with 8 bases identical to TRBD1. J was trimmed by 4 bases and V by 5 bases; bases with no gene match: 9. The CDR3 spans 15 residues. CDR1 is LNHDA and CDR2 is SQIVND in the germline V gene (reference sequence).

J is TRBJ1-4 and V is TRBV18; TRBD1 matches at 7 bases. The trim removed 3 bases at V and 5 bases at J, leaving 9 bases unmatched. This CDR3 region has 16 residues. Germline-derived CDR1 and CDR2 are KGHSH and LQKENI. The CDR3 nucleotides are TGTGCCAGCTCACCGGACTCGGGACAGCTCAATGAAAAACTGTTTTTT. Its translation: CASSPDSGQLNEKLFF. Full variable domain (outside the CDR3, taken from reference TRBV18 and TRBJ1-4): NAGVMQNPRHLVRRRGQEARLRCSPMKGHSHVYWYRQLPEEGLKFMVYLQKENIIDESGMPKERFSAEFPKEGPSILRIQQVVRGDSAAYFCASSPDSGQLNEKLFFGSGTQLSVL.

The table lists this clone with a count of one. The DNA of the CDR3 is TGTGCCAACCACAACGGGTATAGCAATCAGCCCCAGCATTTT. It codes for CANHNGYSNQPQHF. J is TRBJ1-5 and V is TRBV5-4; the D is unclear. Trimming pared 9 bases from V and 0 bases from J, leaving 13 bases between. CDR1 and CDR2 from the germline V gene are SGHNT and YYREEE (reference sequence). This CDR3 comprises 14 residues.

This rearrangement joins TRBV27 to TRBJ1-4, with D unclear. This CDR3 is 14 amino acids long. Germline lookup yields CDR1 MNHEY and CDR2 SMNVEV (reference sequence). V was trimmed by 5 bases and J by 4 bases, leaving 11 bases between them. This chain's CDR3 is CASSTGGYNEKLFF. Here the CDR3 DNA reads TGTGCCAGCAGTACCGGAGGGTATAATGAAAAACTGTTTTTT.

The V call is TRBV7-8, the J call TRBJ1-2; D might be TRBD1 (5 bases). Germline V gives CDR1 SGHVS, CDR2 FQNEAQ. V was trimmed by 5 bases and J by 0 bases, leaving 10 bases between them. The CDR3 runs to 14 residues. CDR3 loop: CASSPGWANYGYTF. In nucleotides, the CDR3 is TGTGCCAGCAGCCCAGGGTGGGCTAACTATGGCTACACCTTC.

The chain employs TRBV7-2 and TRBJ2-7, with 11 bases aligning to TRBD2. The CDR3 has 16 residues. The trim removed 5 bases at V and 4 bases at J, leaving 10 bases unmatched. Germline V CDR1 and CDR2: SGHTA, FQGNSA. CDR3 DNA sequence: TGTGCCAGCAGCCCACAACCGGGACTAGCGGCATACGAGCAGTACTTC. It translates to CASSPQPGLAAYEQYF.

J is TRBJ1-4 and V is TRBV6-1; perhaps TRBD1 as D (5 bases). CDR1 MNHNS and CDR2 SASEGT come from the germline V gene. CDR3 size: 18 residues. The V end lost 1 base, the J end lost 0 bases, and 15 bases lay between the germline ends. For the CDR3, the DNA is TGTGCCAGCAGTGAAGTTTGGGGCGGATTTGCAACTAATGAAAAACTGTTTTTT. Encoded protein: CASSEVWGGFATNEKLFF.

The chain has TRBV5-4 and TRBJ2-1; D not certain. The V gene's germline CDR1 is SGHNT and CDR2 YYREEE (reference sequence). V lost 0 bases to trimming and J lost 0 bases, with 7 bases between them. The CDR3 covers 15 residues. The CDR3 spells CASSLDLRSYNEQFF. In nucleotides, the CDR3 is TGTGCCAGCAGCTTGGACTTACGCTCCTACAATGAGCAGTTCTTC.

CDR3 in DNA: TGTGCCAGCTCAATGTCAGATTTAGGGGCAGATACGCAGTATTTT. This sequence encodes CASSMSDLGADTQYF. The gene calls are TRBV18 and TRBJ2-3; TRBD1 is a possible D gene (5 bases). CDR1 is KGHSH and CDR2 is LQKENI in the germline V gene. This CDR3 is built from 15 residues. Trimming took off 5 bases at V and 4 bases at J, with 16 bases between the two ends.

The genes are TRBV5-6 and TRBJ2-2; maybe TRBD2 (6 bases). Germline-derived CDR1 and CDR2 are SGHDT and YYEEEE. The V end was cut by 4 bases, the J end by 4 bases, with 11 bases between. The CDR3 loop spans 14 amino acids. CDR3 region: CASSGGSGTGELFF. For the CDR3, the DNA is TGTGCCAGCAGCGGGGGGAGCGGCACCGGGGAGCTGTTTTTT.

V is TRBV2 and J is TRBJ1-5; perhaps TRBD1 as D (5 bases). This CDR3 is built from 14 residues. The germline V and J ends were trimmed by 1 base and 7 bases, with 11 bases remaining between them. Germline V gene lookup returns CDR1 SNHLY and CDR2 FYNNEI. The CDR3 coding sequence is TGTGCCAGCAGTGAAGACGGGCAGGGCCAGCCCCAGCATTTT. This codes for CASSEDGQGQPQHF.

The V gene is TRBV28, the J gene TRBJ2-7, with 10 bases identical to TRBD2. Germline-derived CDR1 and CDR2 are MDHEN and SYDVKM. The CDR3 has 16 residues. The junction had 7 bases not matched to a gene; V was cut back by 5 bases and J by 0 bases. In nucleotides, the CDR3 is TGTGCCAGCAGTCCCACTAGCGGGGCCCCCTCCTACGAGCAGTACTTC. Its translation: CASSPTSGAPSYEQYF.

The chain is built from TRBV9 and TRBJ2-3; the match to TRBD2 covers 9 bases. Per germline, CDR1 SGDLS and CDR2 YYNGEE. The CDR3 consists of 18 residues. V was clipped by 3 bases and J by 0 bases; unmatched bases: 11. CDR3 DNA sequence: TGTGCCAGCAGCGGCGTCAGTCGCGGGGGGGTTAGCACAGATACGCAGTATTTT. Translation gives CASSGVSRGGVSTDTQYF.

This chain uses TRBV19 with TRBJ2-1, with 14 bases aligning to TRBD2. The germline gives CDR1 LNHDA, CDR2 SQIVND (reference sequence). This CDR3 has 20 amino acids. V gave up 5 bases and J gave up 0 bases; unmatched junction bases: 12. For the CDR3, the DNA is TGTGCCAGTAGTCCAATCACCGGGACTAGCGGGGGAAGCTCCTACAATGAGCAGTTCTTC. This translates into CASSPITGTSGGSSYNEQFF. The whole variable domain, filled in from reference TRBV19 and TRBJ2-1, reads DGGITQSPKYLFRKEGQNVTLSCEQNLNHDAMYWYRQDPGQGLRLIYYSQIVNDFQKGDIAEGYSVSREKKESFPLTVTSAQKNPTAFYLCASSPITGTSGGSSYNEQFFGPGTRLTVL.

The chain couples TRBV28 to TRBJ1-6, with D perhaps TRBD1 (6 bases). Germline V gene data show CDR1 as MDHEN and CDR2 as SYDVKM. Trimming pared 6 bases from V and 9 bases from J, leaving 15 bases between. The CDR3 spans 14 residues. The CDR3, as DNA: TGTGCCAGCAGCCAAGCCACAGGGCGTTCACCCCTCCACTTT. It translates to CASSQATGRSPLHF.

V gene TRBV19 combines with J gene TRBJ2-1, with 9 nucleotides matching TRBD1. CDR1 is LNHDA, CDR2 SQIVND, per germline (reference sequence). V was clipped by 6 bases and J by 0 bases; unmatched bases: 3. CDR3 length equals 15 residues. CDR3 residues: CASSGQGLSYNEQFF. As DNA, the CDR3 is TGTGCCAGTAGCGGACAGGGGCTCTCCTACAATGAGCAGTTCTTC. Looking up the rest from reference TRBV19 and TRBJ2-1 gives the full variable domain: DGGITQSPKYLFRKEGQNVTLSCEQNLNHDAMYWYRQDPGQGLRLIYYSQIVNDFQKGDIAEGYSVSREKKESFPLTVTSAQKNPTAFYLCASSGQGLSYNEQFFGPGTRLTVL.

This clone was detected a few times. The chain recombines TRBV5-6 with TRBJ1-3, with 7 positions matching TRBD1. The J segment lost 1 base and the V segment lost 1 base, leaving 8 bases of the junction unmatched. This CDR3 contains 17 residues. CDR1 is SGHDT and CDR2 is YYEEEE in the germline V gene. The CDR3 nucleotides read TGTGCCAGCAGCTTGTACCAGGGGGTACTTTCTGGAAACACCATATATTTT. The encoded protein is CASSLYQGVLSGNTIYF.

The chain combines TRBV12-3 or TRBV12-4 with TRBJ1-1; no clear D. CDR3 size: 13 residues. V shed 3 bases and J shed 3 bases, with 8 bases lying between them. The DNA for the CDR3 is TGTGCCAGCAGTTTCTGGGAGTACACTGAAGCTTTCTTT. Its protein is CASSFWEYTEAFF.

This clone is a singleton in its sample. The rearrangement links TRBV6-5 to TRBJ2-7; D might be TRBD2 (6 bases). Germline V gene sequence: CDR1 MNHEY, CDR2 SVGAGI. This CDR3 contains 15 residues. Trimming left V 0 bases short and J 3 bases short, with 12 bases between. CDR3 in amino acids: CASSYSPGEYYEQYF. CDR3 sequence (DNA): TGTGCCAGCAGTTACTCTCCGGGGGAATACTACGAGCAGTACTTC.

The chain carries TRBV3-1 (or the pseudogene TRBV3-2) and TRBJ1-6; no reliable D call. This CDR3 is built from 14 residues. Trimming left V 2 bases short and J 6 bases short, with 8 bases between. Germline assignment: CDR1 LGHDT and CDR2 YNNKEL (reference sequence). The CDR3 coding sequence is TGTGCCAGCAGCCAATTCCAGATTAATTCACCCCTCCACTTT. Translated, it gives CASSQFQINSPLHF.

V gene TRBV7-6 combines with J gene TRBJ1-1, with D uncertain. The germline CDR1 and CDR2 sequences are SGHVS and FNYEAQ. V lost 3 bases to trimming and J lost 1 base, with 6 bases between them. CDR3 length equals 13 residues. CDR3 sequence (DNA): TGTGCCAGCAGCTTCGGGAGGAACACTGAAGCTTTCTTT. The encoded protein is CASSFGRNTEAFF.

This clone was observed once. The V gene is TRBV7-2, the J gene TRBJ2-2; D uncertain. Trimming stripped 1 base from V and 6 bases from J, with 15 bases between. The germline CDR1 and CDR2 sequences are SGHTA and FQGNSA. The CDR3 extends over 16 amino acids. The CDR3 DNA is TGTGCCAGCAGCTTAGATCAAAGCGTTTATGCCGGGGAGCTGTTTTTT. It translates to CASSLDQSVYAGELFF. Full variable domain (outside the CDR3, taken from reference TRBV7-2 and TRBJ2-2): GAGVSQSPSNKVTEKGKDVELRCDPISGHTALYWYRQSLGQGLEFLIYFQGNSAPDKSGLPSDRFSAERTGGSVSTLTIQRTQQEDSAVYLCASSLDQSVYAGELFFGEGSRLTVL.

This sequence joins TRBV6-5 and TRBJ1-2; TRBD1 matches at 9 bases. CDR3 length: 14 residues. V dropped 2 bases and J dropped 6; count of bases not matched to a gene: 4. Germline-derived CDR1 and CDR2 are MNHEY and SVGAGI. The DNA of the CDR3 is TGTGCCAGCAGTTACGCCGGGACAGGGAATGGCTACACCTTC. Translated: CASSYAGTGNGYTF.

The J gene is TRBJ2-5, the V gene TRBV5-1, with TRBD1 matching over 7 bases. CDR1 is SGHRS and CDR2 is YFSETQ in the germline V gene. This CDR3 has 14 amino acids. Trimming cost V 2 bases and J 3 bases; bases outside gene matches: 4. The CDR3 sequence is CASSFQGTEETQYF. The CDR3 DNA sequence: TGCGCCAGCAGCTTTCAGGGGACAGAAGAGACCCAGTACTTC.